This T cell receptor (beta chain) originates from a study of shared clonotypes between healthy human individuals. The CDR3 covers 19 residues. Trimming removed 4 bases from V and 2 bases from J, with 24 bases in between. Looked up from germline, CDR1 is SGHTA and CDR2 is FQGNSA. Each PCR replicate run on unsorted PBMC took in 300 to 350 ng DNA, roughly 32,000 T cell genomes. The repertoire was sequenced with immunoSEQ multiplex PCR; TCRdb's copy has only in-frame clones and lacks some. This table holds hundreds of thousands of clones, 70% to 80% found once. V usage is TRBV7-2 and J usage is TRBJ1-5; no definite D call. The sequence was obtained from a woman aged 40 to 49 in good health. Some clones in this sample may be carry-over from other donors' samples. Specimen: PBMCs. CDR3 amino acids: CASSSIFPLWGEGNQPQHF. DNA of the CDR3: TGTGCCAGCAGCTCTATTTTCCCATTATGGGGAGAGGGCAATCAGCCCCAGCATTTT.